Shown below are 21 T cell receptor beta chains from a single sample sequenced in a study of shared clonotypes between healthy human individuals. Profiled with immunoSEQ multiplex PCR; TCRdb holds only in-frame clones, not every one. The table has 550,000 to 600,000 clones, 98% seen once. CD45RO-negative cells were positively selected for CCR7, leaving out terminally differentiated effector memory CD45RA+ cells. The specimen was naive CD8+ T cells sorted from blood. Receptors were obtained from a man aged 25 to 40 in good health.

This clone was recorded only once. The chain employs TRBV6-5 and TRBJ2-1; maybe TRBD1 (5 bases). Germline CDR1 and CDR2: MNHEY and SVGAGI. This CDR3 comprises 14 residues. The ends were cut back, 3 bases at V and 5 bases at J, with 11 bases in the middle. In DNA, the CDR3 is TGTGCCAGCAGTTATGCGGCAGGGCACAATGAGCAGTTCTTC. The encoded protein is CASSYAAGHNEQFF.

This chain connects TRBV10-3 to TRBJ2-7, with 10 positions matching TRBD2. The CDR3 runs 17 residues. The germline V gene has CDR1 ENHRY and CDR2 SYGVKD. Unmatched junction bases numbered 10, after V lost 3 bases and J lost 2 bases. The CDR3 spells CAISDSGGLALTYEQYF. As DNA, the CDR3 is TGTGCCATCAGTGATTCGGGGGGACTAGCGCTAACCTACGAGCAGTACTTC.

J is TRBJ1-5 and V is TRBV4-1; TRBD1 agrees at 7 bases. The CDR3 sequence is 15 residues long. Germline V lookup: CDR1 MGHRA, CDR2 YSYEKL. V dropped 2 bases and J dropped 5; count of bases not matched to a gene: 6. The CDR3, as DNA: TGCGCCAGCAGCCAAAGACAGGGACTTGATCAGCCCCAGCATTTT. Translated, it gives CASSQRQGLDQPQHF.

V is TRBV28 and J is TRBJ2-7, with D possibly matching TRBD2 (5 bases). Trimming removed 2 bases at V and 1 base at J, with 6 bases between. This CDR3 comprises 13 residues. CDR1 is MDHEN and CDR2 is SYDVKM in the germline V gene. CDR3 amino acids: CASSLRLSYEQYF. The CDR3 DNA reads TGTGCCAGCAGTTTAAGACTATCCTACGAGCAGTACTTC.

A single count supports this clone. The chain joins TRBV9 to TRBJ2-1; 10 bases map to TRBD2. Germline lookup yields CDR1 SGDLS and CDR2 YYNGEE. V shed 4 bases, J shed 3 bases, and the junction held 4 bases outside the gene matches. The CDR3 is 15 amino acids. CDR3 sequence reads: CASSSRTSGYNEQFF. The DNA for the CDR3 is TGTGCCAGCAGCTCCCGGACTAGCGGCTACAATGAGCAGTTCTTC. The whole variable domain, filled in from reference TRBV9 and TRBJ2-1, reads DSGVTQTPKHLITATGQRVTLRCSPRSGDLSVYWYQQSLDQGLQFLIQYYNGEERAKGNILERFSAQQFPDLHSELNLSSLELGDSALYFCASSSRTSGYNEQFFGPGTRLTVL.

This chain connects TRBV9 to TRBJ2-1; 8 positions agree with TRBD2. Germline trimming cut 4 bases from V and 7 bases from J; bases unmatched to any gene: 10. Germline lookup yields CDR1 SGDLS and CDR2 YYNGEE. The CDR3 has 15 amino acids. CDR3 loop: CASSPQAGVRNEQFF. DNA for the CDR3: TGTGCCAGCAGCCCTCAAGCGGGAGTACGAAATGAGCAGTTCTTC. Full variable domain (rest looked up from reference TRBV9 and TRBJ2-1): DSGVTQTPKHLITATGQRVTLRCSPRSGDLSVYWYQQSLDQGLQFLIQYYNGEERAKGNILERFSAQQFPDLHSELNLSSLELGDSALYFCASSPQAGVRNEQFFGPGTRLTVL.

The chain has TRBV15 and TRBJ2-7; 7 bases fit TRBD1. CDR1 LNHNV and CDR2 YYDKDF come from the germline V gene (reference sequence). The J segment lost 0 bases and the V segment lost 10 bases, leaving 9 bases of the junction unmatched. The CDR3 extends over 14 amino acids. Here the CDR3 reads CAIGTGQPSYEQYF. DNA for the CDR3: TGTGCCATAGGTACGGGACAGCCCTCCTACGAGCAGTACTTC.

As regards this clone: Other DNA sequences of this sample code for an identical CDR3. This chain uses TRBV4-1 with TRBJ2-7, with TRBD2 as a possible D gene (6 bases). With 0 bases removed from V and 3 bases from J, the gap between germline ends came to 12 bases. The CDR3 consists of 15 residues. Germline V gene data show CDR1 as MGHRA and CDR2 as YSYEKL. CDR3 amino acids: CASSQDPSGVYEQYF. For the CDR3, the DNA is TGCGCCAGCAGCCAAGATCCCTCGGGGGTCTACGAGCAGTACTTC.

The rearrangement links TRBV5-1 to TRBJ2-2, with TRBD2 matching 10 bases. V lost 4 bases and J lost 0; bases outside the gene matches: 6. This CDR3 region has 17 residues. The germline CDR1 and CDR2 sequences are SGHRS and YFSETQ. CDR3 DNA: TGCGCCAGCAGCGAAGGACTAGCGGACGCGAACACCGGGGAGCTGTTTTTT. It codes for CASSEGLADANTGELFF.

About this clone: This sample also contains other DNA sequences that code for the same CDR3. This chain's CDR3 is CASSLGADSYEQYF. CDR3 DNA: TGTGCCAGCAGCTTAGGGGCAGACTCCTACGAGCAGTACTTC. The chain recombines TRBV7-6 with TRBJ2-7; D uncertain. The CDR3 is made up of 14 amino acids. CDR1 is SGHVS and CDR2 is FNYEAQ in the germline V gene. Trimming cost V 1 base and J 0 bases, with 7 bases left between them.

CDR3 loop: CASSLGAGTNTDTQYF. As DNA, the CDR3 is TGTGCCAGCAGTTTGGGGGCCGGGACTAACACAGATACGCAGTATTTT. V usage is TRBV28 and J usage is TRBJ2-3; TRBD2 is a possible D gene (7 bases). Trimming left V 3 bases short and J 2 bases short, with 15 bases between. The CDR3 runs to 16 residues. Germline loops: CDR1 MDHEN, CDR2 SYDVKM.

This rearrangement joins TRBV7-2 to TRBJ2-2; D is uncertain. The CDR3 is made up of 17 amino acids. Trimming took 5 bases from V and 0 from J, leaving 16 bases between them. The germline V gene encodes CDR1 SGHTA and CDR2 FQGNSA. CDR3 bases: TGTGCCAGCAGCCCGAGAGGCTGGCGAGCGAACACCGGGGAGCTGTTTTTT. This sequence encodes CASSPRGWRANTGELFF.

This clone has just one count. This chain connects TRBV7-9 to TRBJ2-2; 10 positions agree with TRBD1. After removal of 3 bases from V and 7 bases from J, the junction contained 8 bases not matched to a gene. Germline V gene sequence: CDR1 SEHNR, CDR2 FQNEAQ (reference sequence). The CDR3 consists of 16 residues. The DNA of the CDR3 is TGTGCCAGCAGCTTTACCGGGACAGGGGTTGTCGGGGAGCTGTTTTTT. It translates to CASSFTGTGVVGELFF.

The count of this clone is one. The chain combines TRBV28 with TRBJ1-1, with D possibly being TRBD1 (5 bases). CDR1 and CDR2 from the germline V gene are MDHEN and SYDVKM. The CDR3 totals 15 residues. V lost 4 bases and J 0 bases, leaving 12 bases between the germline ends. This CDR3 is CASSSPGEMNTEAFF. CDR3 nucleotides: TGTGCCAGCAGTTCCCCGGGGGAAATGAACACTGAAGCTTTCTTT. Drawing the rest from reference TRBV28 and TRBJ1-1, the complete variable domain is DVKVTQSSRYLVKRTGEKVFLECVQDMDHENMFWYRQDPGLGLRLIYFSYDVKMKEKGDIPEGYSVSREKKERFSLILESASTNQTSMYLCASSSPGEMNTEAFFGQGTRLTVV.

The chain uses TRBV27 and TRBJ2-5; weak D call: TRBD2 (6 bases). Germline CDR1 is MNHEY and CDR2 is SMNVEV (reference sequence). V lost 6 bases, J lost 0 bases, and 14 bases lay in between. The CDR3 sequence is 15 residues long. The CDR3 spells CASSTLGDYQETQYF. The DNA for the CDR3 is TGTGCCAGCAGCACCTTAGGGGACTACCAAGAGACCCAGTACTTC.

The rearrangement links TRBV27 to TRBJ1-1, with D unclear. Germline-derived CDR1 and CDR2 are MNHEY and SMNVEV (reference sequence). V was trimmed by 1 base and J by 5 bases, leaving 8 bases between them. The CDR3 runs 13 residues. CDR3: CASSLYLATEAFF. The CDR3 coding sequence is TGTGCCAGCAGTTTATATTTGGCTACTGAAGCTTTCTTT.

This chain uses TRBV30 with TRBJ1-3, with D possibly being TRBD1 (5 bases). The CDR3 is made up of 13 amino acids. Trimming removed 4 bases at V and 4 bases at J, with 11 bases between. Looked up from germline, CDR1 is GTSNPN and CDR2 is SVGIG (reference sequence). The CDR3 nucleotides are TGTGCCTGGACCGAGGGGTCCGGAAACACCATATATTTT. It translates to CAWTEGSGNTIYF.

Here the CDR3 reads CASVRGNEQFF. The CDR3 coding sequence is TGTGCCAGCGTAAGGGGGAATGAGCAGTTCTTC. This chain connects TRBV6-5 to TRBJ2-1, with D tentatively TRBD1 (6 bases). CDR1 is MNHEY and CDR2 is SVGAGI in the germline V gene. The CDR3 covers 11 residues. The V gene lost 8 bases and the J gene lost 7 bases, with 9 bases spanning the gap.

This chain links TRBV10-2 with TRBJ2-5; D may be TRBD1 or TRBD2 (5 bases each). CDR1 and CDR2 from the germline V gene are WSHSY and SAAADI. The CDR3 is 15 amino acids. The V and J ends lost 4 bases and 5 bases respectively, with 17 bases between them. CDR3 DNA sequence: TGCGCCAGCAGTGCCGGACACCGGGGTCGGGAGACCCAGTACTTC. This translates into CASSAGHRGRETQYF.

This clone was counted a single time. The chain has TRBV27 and TRBJ2-7; no firm D call. The CDR3 totals 14 residues. Germline V gene lookup returns CDR1 MNHEY and CDR2 SMNVEV (reference sequence). V dropped 2 bases and J dropped 2 bases, with 10 bases sitting between them. CDR3 coding DNA: TGTGCCAGCAGTTTACTTTCTGCCGCCTACGAGCAGTACTTC. Translation gives CASSLLSAAYEQYF.

The V call is TRBV12-2, the J call TRBJ2-3. TRBV12-2 is tagged as a pseudogene. The CDR3 covers 10 residues. CDR3: CASRFGSQYF. The CDR3 DNA reads TGTGCAAGTCGCTTTGGTTCGCAGTATTTT.